These 16 T cell receptor beta chains originate from one sample sequenced in a study of T cell responses to AZD1222 COVID-19 vaccine. Assay: immunoSEQ multiplex PCR; the TCRdb copy retains only in-frame clones and omits some. This sample yields 80,000 or so clones, of which over 60% are seen a single time; approximately 25% belongs to the top ten. This material consisted of peripheral blood, taken 28 days after the second dose of the MenACWY control vaccine. Receptors were obtained from an adult who received the MenACWY meningococcal vaccine as a control.

This clone came up a few times. The CDR3 spells CASSEWGTEAFF. In nucleotides, the CDR3 is TGTGCCAGCAGTGAATGGGGGACTGAAGCTTTCTTT. This chain joins TRBV6-1 and TRBJ1-1, with D possibly being TRBD1 (5 bases). Germline lookup yields CDR1 MNHNS and CDR2 SASEGT. The CDR3 covers 12 residues. Deletions cut 2 bases from V and 5 bases from J, with 6 bases between.

In DNA, the CDR3 is TGTGCCATCACGGACAGTCGGGCTTCAGGATCACCCCTCCACTTT. Residues: CAITDSRASGSPLHF. The chain has TRBV6-4 and TRBJ1-6; TRBD1 might be the D (6 bases). This CDR3 contains 15 residues. Germline V gene sequence: CDR1 MRHNA, CDR2 SNTAGT. Trimming took off 10 bases at V and 10 bases at J, with 23 bases between the two ends.

V and J are TRBV5-1 and TRBJ2-3, with D possibly TRBD2 on 5 matching bases. Germline V gene sequence: CDR1 SGHRS, CDR2 YFSETQ. The length of the CDR3 is 18 residues. V gave up 3 bases and J gave up 0 bases, with 20 bases separating them. CDR3 DNA sequence: TGCGCCAGCAGCTCCCAGGACTCGATTGCCTCTAGCACAGATACGCAGTATTTT. It yields the protein CASSSQDSIASSTDTQYF.

The chain recombines TRBV2 with TRBJ1-2; 8 nucleotides align to TRBD1. The CDR3 is 11 amino acids. Germline V lookup: CDR1 SNHLY, CDR2 FYNNEI. The J segment lost 14 bases and the V segment lost 5 bases, leaving 7 bases of the junction unmatched. The CDR3: CASSWTGIWTF. Written as DNA, the CDR3 is TGTGCCAGCAGTTGGACAGGGATTTGGACCTTC.

This chain joins TRBV20-1 and TRBJ1-2; D uncertain. Germline-derived CDR1 and CDR2 are DFQATT and SNEGSKA (reference sequence). V gave up 3 bases and J gave up 3 bases, with 5 bases separating them. This CDR3 spans 11 amino acids. The CDR3: CSASPHYGYTF. The DNA of the CDR3 is TGCAGTGCTAGCCCACACTATGGCTACACCTTC.

J is TRBJ1-2 and V is TRBV3-1 (or the pseudogene TRBV3-2); D ambiguous. The V and J ends lost 1 base and 7 bases respectively, with 10 bases between them. Germline loops: CDR1 LGHDT, CDR2 YNNKEL (reference sequence). The CDR3 extends over 13 amino acids. The CDR3 here is CASSQGGGGGYTF. DNA for the CDR3: TGTGCCAGCAGCCAAGGGGGAGGCGGTGGCTACACCTTC.

The V call is TRBV19, the J call TRBJ2-1; D tentatively fits TRBD1 or TRBD2 (5 bases each). With 3 bases removed from V and 4 bases from J, the gap between germline ends came to 10 bases. The CDR3 totals 14 residues. Germline CDR1 LNHDA, CDR2 SQIVND (reference sequence). The chain's CDR3 is CASSIGWGYNEQFF. The CDR3, as DNA: TGTGCCAGTAGTATTGGGTGGGGGTACAATGAGCAGTTCTTC.

V is TRBV5-4 and J is TRBJ1-2; D gene unclear. Germline assignment: CDR1 SGHNT and CDR2 YYREEE (reference sequence). V lost 2 bases and J 2 bases, leaving 10 bases between the germline ends. CDR3 length equals 14 residues. The CDR3 sequence is CASSLVGLNYGYTF. In DNA form, the CDR3 reads TGTGCCAGCAGCTTAGTGGGGTTAAACTATGGCTACACCTTC.

The chain uses TRBV2 and TRBJ1-2; D call uncertain. V was shortened by 1 base and J by 5 bases, with 8 bases between the two germline ends. Germline CDR1 is SNHLY and CDR2 is FYNNEI. The length of the CDR3 is 13 residues. The CDR3 sequence: CASSEGQRYGYTF. The CDR3 DNA follows: TGTGCCAGCAGTGAAGGGCAGAGATATGGCTACACCTTC.

The gene calls are TRBV12-3 or TRBV12-4 and TRBJ2-1, with D maybe TRBD1 (5 bases). V gave up 5 bases and J gave up 6 bases, with 11 bases separating them. The CDR3 is 13 residues long. The DNA of the CDR3 is TGTGCCAGCAGTCAGGGATTGGGCAATGAGCAGTTCTTC. Protein sequence: CASSQGLGNEQFF.

The J gene is TRBJ2-6, the V gene TRBV5-4; D is unresolved. This CDR3 has 16 amino acids. Trimming removed 2 bases at V and 0 bases at J, with 9 bases between. CDR1 SGHNT and CDR2 YYREEE come from the germline V gene (reference sequence). DNA of the CDR3: TGTGCCAGCAGCTTATTACTGGACTCTGGGGCCAACGTCCTGACTTTC. Encoded protein: CASSLLLDSGANVLTF.

This rearrangement joins TRBV30 to TRBJ2-7, with D unresolved. The CDR3 runs 13 residues. The V gene lost 2 bases and the J gene lost 6 bases, with 14 bases spanning the gap. Germline CDR1 is GTSNPN and CDR2 is SVGIG (reference sequence). The CDR3 region has the DNA TGTGCCTGGAGTCGTATGGAGTTGGGCGAGCAGTACTTC. Its translation is CAWSRMELGEQYF.

This clone was recorded a few times. The chain is built from TRBV7-9 and TRBJ2-3; D tentatively fits TRBD1 or TRBD2 (6 bases each). Germline lookup yields CDR1 SEHNR and CDR2 FQNEAQ (reference sequence). Trimming took off 9 bases at V and 5 bases at J, with 15 bases between the two ends. The CDR3 is 13 residues long. CDR3 bases: TGTGCCAGTCGTGGGGGGCTGGGAGATACGCAGTATTTT. The encoded protein is CASRGGLGDTQYF.

On this clone itself: The same CDR3 is also encoded by other DNA sequences in this sample. V gene TRBV7-2 combines with J gene TRBJ2-1; 7 positions agree with TRBD1. J lost 7 bases, V lost 1 base, and 10 bases had no gene match. Germline V lookup: CDR1 SGHTA, CDR2 FQGNSA. This CDR3 is 16 amino acids long. The CDR3 protein is CASSLGRQGRRNEQFF. CDR3 DNA: TGTGCCAGCAGCTTAGGGAGACAGGGCCGAAGGAATGAGCAGTTCTTC. Looking up the rest from reference TRBV7-2 and TRBJ2-1 gives the full variable domain: GAGVSQSPSNKVTEKGKDVELRCDPISGHTALYWYRQSLGQGLEFLIYFQGNSAPDKSGLPSDRFSAERTGGSVSTLTIQRTQQEDSAVYLCASSLGRQGRRNEQFFGPGTRLTVL.

This chain links TRBV30 with TRBJ2-3; no clear D gene. Germline CDR1 and CDR2: GTSNPN and SVGIG (reference sequence). V lost 1 base to trimming and J lost 4 bases, with 6 bases between them. CDR3 length: 12 amino acids. CDR3 coding DNA: TGTGCCTGGAGTGGAGGTTCAGATACGCAGTATTTT. Residues: CAWSGGSDTQYF.

The chain uses TRBV4-1 and TRBJ2-7; 10 bases align to TRBD2. Germline assignment: CDR1 MGHRA and CDR2 YSYEKL. The V gene end was trimmed by 0 bases and the J gene end by 2 bases; junction bases not matched to a gene: 10. The CDR3 has 18 amino acids. The CDR3 loop is CASSQDPLAGDRAYEQYF. The CDR3 DNA is TGCGCCAGCAGCCAAGATCCGCTAGCGGGAGATCGCGCCTACGAGCAGTACTTC.